This TCR beta chain was captured by sequencing in a study of long-term antiretroviral therapy in people with HIV. V gave up 4 bases and J gave up 5 bases, with 3 bases separating them. Germline-derived CDR1 and CDR2 are LGHNA and YNFKEQ. This CDR3 has 10 residues. A word on this clone: The antigen is not known.

Study-level results: Repertoires from HIV showed CDR3 length ranges narrower than those of controls.

Treatment for all HIV-infected participants took place in the United States. Researchers report immunoSEQ v3.0 was run at survey level. Some clones are missing from TCRdb's copy, which holds only in-frame ones; the method was immunoSEQ multiplex PCR. The sample lists some 28,000 clones; about 95% were seen once. This clonotype originated in a man aged 30 to 45 with HIV. The chain is built from TRBV4-2 and TRBJ2-7; D unresolved. Sequenced material: unsorted PBMCs, taken around 6 years after starting antiretroviral therapy. CDR3 coding DNA: TGTGCCAGCAGCCCCCACGAGCAGTACTTC. This codes for CASSPHEQYF.